This TCR beta chain was recovered during a study of shared clonotypes between healthy human individuals. Whole-study context: Each donor's CD8 memory used one plate, CD8 naive two, each CD4 subset three.

Study-wide findings and caveats: What naive subsets generally showed was a larger estimated richness than memory subsets showed. The study's rarefaction showed incomplete sorted-subset sequencing despite large depth.

Here immunoSEQ multiplex PCR was the method, and the copy in TCRdb shows in-frame clones only, minus some. The sample yields millions of clones, about 92% seen once. Turning to this clone: Its target is not known.

V shed 1 base and J shed 0 bases, with 11 bases lying between them. This CDR3 spans 15 amino acids. Germline CDR1 SGHDT, CDR2 YYEEEE. The receptor comes from a man younger than 35 in good health. Some clones in this sample may be carry-over from other donors' samples. The sequenced material came from naive CD4+ T cells from PBMCs. Regarding subset: CD45RA+ positively selected. The chain couples TRBV5-6 to TRBJ2-7; the D gene is possibly TRBD2 (6 bases). CDR3 DNA sequence: TGTGCCAGCAGCTTGAGAACCGGGAGCTCCTACGAGCAGTACTTC. It is translated as CASSLRTGSSYEQYF.